This TCR beta chain derives from a study of T cells expressing NK-cell markers. On the study more broadly: HCMV serostatus: seven of eight sequenced donors positive, one negative.

TCRdb reprocessed the 5' RACE reads; each CDR3 protein has one entry and no DNA is given. This sample contains 350,000 to 450,000 distinct CDR3 sequences. CDR1 and CDR2 (germline): SNHLY, FYNNEI. The CDR3 spans 12 residues. This TCR was sampled from a man between 18 and 69 years old in good health. Sequencing was carried out using blood T cells: a sorted CD56 or NKG2C T cell subset, CD4+ or CD8+ T cells, or bulk PBMC T cells (not recorded which). The chain couples TRBV2 to TRBJ1-2; TCRdb indicates TRBD1, and absent DNA this call remains unverified. This CDR3 is CARRGLGDGYTF.